One and the same sample provided the 3 T cell receptor beta chains below, sequenced in a study of T cell repertoires in aging, cancer and after chemotherapy. TRB rearrangements spanning V, D and J were amplified using mixed TRB-A/B primers. In TCRdb, the multiplex PCR reads were re-called with MiXCR into one record per CDR3 protein. The sample lists just over 1,500 distinct CDR3 sequences, 20% to 25% occurring once. Peripheral blood genomic DNA, not sorted cells or RNA, was the template. The sample comprised blood. These receptors all come from a human donor with a solid tumor.

Sample share makes this clonotype medium-sized. The chain links TRBV12-3 or TRBV12-4 to TRBJ1-2; D unclear. The CDR3 covers 15 residues. V lost 2 bases and J lost 7, with 17 bases in between. For the CDR3, the DNA is TGTGCCAGCAGTTTATCGTCCAGCGGAGGGAGTGGCTACACCTTC. Translation gives CASSLSSSGGSGYTF.

This clonotype is deemed medium-sized (0.01 to 0.1%). CDR3 bases: TGTGCCAGCAGCTTAGTGCAGGGGGCAGGGGAGCAGTACTTC. The encoded protein is CASSLVQGAGEQYF. The chain combines TRBV7-2 with TRBJ2-7; 8 bases line up with TRBD1. Germline CDR1 reads SGHTA; CDR2 reads FQGNSA. The trim removed 1 base at V and 7 bases at J, leaving 6 bases unmatched. The CDR3 consists of 14 residues. The variable domain in full, completed from reference TRBV7-2 and TRBJ2-7, reads GAGVSQSPSNKVTEKGKDVELRCDPISGHTALYWYRQSLGQGLEFLIYFQGNSAPDKSGLPSDRFSAERTGGSVSTLTIQRTQQEDSAVYLCASSLVQGAGEQYFGPGTRLTVT.

Comment on this clonotype: One end of the junction fails to match germline, which may point to a read error. The chain is built from TRBV5-3 and TRBJ2-5, with TRBD2 as a possible D gene (5 bases). TRBV5-3 is reported as an ORF; its role is uncertain. CDR3 length: 20 residues. Written as DNA, the CDR3 is TGCGCCAGCAGCTCCTCAGCTACCCCGGACCCGGGGATAATTCAAGAGACCCAGTACTTC. Its translation: CASSSSATPDPGIIQETQYF.